These 26 T cell receptor beta chains came from one sample sequenced in a study of cytomegalovirus exposure and HLA in healthy donors. The PCR employed 60 Vbeta primers together with 13 Jbeta primers. Assay: immunoSEQ multiplex PCR; the TCRdb copy retains only in-frame clones and omits some. The data hold 150,000 to 200,000 clones, with around four fifths observed a single time. Material for sequencing was PBMCs. Receptors originate from a woman in her 30s in good health and CMV-seronegative.

In its sample, this clone was seen once. The rearrangement uses TRBV4-3 and TRBJ1-3; unclear D gene. V was pared by 2 bases and J by 9 bases, with 14 bases between. CDR1 is LGHNA, CDR2 YSLEER, per germline. The CDR3 loop spans 14 amino acids. The CDR3 reads CASSQTPGTGTIYF. The CDR3, as DNA: TGCGCCAGCAGCCAAACTCCGGGTACCGGCACCATATATTTT.

The chain joins TRBV9 to TRBJ1-2, with D possibly TRBD1 on 5 matching bases. Germline CDR1 reads SGDLS; CDR2 reads YYNGEE. The CDR3 totals 15 residues. Trimming took off 4 bases at V and 2 bases at J, with 15 bases between the two ends. Here the CDR3 DNA reads TGTGCCAGCAGCCCCGGACCGGACACGAACTATGGCTACACCTTC. It translates to CASSPGPDTNYGYTF. The full variable domain, in which reference TRBV9 and TRBJ1-2 provide the parts outside the CDR3, is DSGVTQTPKHLITATGQRVTLRCSPRSGDLSVYWYQQSLDQGLQFLIQYYNGEERAKGNILERFSAQQFPDLHSELNLSSLELGDSALYFCASSPGPDTNYGYTFGSGTRLTVV.

This clone has a handful of counts. The rearrangement joins TRBV10-2 to TRBJ2-5; TRBD1 aligns across 10 bases. This CDR3 spans 13 amino acids. V lost 6 bases, J lost 3 bases, and 1 base stayed unmatched. Germline loops: CDR1 WSHSY, CDR2 SAAADI. As DNA, the CDR3 is TGCGCCAGCAGGACAGGGGGCGAAGAGACCCAGTACTTC. It is translated as CASRTGGEETQYF.

V and J are TRBV7-9 and TRBJ2-1; TRBD2 aligns across 10 bases. V was pared by 7 bases and J by 4 bases, with 10 bases of the junction left unmatched. This CDR3 comprises 16 residues. Germline CDR1 reads SEHNR; CDR2 reads FQNEAQ (reference sequence). The DNA of the CDR3 is TGTGCCAGCATCCCCAGGACTAGCGGCGATTACAATGAGCAGTTCTTC. It encodes CASIPRTSGDYNEQFF.

V usage is TRBV5-6 and J usage is TRBJ1-2; tentatively, D is TRBD1 (6 bases). The germline V and J ends were trimmed by 0 bases and 3 bases, with 9 bases remaining between them. The CDR3 extends over 14 amino acids. Germline assignment: CDR1 SGHDT and CDR2 YYEEEE. The CDR3 protein is CASSLDSGDYGYTF. The CDR3 DNA reads as TGTGCCAGCAGCTTGGACTCAGGGGACTATGGCTACACCTTC.

This sequence joins TRBV6-1 and TRBJ1-2, with a weak D call TRBD1 (6 bases). Trimming pared 6 bases from V and 3 bases from J, leaving 17 bases between. The CDR3 runs 15 residues. The germline V gene has CDR1 MNHNS and CDR2 SASEGT. In DNA, the CDR3 is TGTGCCAGCAGGGACGGGACACAAATTTACTATGGCTACACCTTC. Amino acid sequence: CASRDGTQIYYGYTF.

CDR3 DNA: TGCGCCAGCAGTGCAGGACAGGGTCCCCAAGAGACCCAGTACTTC. Encoded protein: CASSAGQGPQETQYF. The rearrangement links TRBV10-1 to TRBJ2-5; 8 positions agree with TRBD1. After removal of 4 bases from V and 1 base from J, the junction contained 5 bases not matched to a gene. CDR1 is WNHNN and CDR2 is SYGVQD in the germline V gene (reference sequence). The CDR3 consists of 15 residues.

The chain carries TRBV7-7 and TRBJ2-7, with 13 nucleotides matching TRBD2. V lost 6 bases to trimming and J lost 2 bases; unmatched junction nucleotides: 4. The CDR3 has 15 amino acids. The germline V gene encodes CDR1 SSHAT and CDR2 FNYEAQ (reference sequence). The DNA for the CDR3 is TGTGCCAGCAGTTCACTAGCGGGGGGGGCCTACGAGCAGTACTTC. Protein: CASSSLAGGAYEQYF.

This chain joins TRBV10-3 and TRBJ1-2; weak D call: TRBD1 (5 bases). V was clipped by 6 bases and J by 0 bases, with 8 bases between them. The CDR3 sequence is 13 residues long. Per the germline V gene, CDR1 is ENHRY and CDR2 is SYGVKD. The CDR3 DNA is TGTGCCATCAGGGACACAGCTAACTATGGCTACACCTTC. Translation: CAIRDTANYGYTF.

J is TRBJ2-7 and V is TRBV4-1, with D uncertain. The length of the CDR3 is 11 residues. Germline V CDR1 and CDR2: MGHRA, YSYEKL. The V and J ends lost 4 bases and 7 bases respectively, with 8 bases between them. The CDR3 nucleotides are TGCGCCAGCAGCCCCGGTATGGAGCAGTACTTC. Encoded protein: CASSPGMEQYF.

V and J are TRBV30 and TRBJ2-4; 8 bases line up with TRBD1. This CDR3 is 11 amino acids long. CDR1 GTSNPN and CDR2 SVGIG come from the germline V gene (reference sequence). V lost 7 bases and J lost 7; bases outside the gene matches: 3. CDR3 sequence: CALGQANIQYF. CDR3 DNA: TGTGCCTTGGGACAGGCGAACATTCAGTACTTC.

V and J are TRBV30 and TRBJ2-5; D unclear. Between the trimmed V and J ends, which lost 5 bases and 1 base, there was a span of 8 bases. The CDR3 totals 12 residues. Germline CDR1 GTSNPN, CDR2 SVGIG (reference sequence). The CDR3 loop reads CAWDTRQETQYF. The DNA of the CDR3 is TGTGCCTGGGACACGCGCCAAGAGACCCAGTACTTC.

The chain carries TRBV7-9 and TRBJ2-7; D is perhaps TRBD2 (6 bases). V was trimmed by 5 bases and J by 4 bases, leaving 18 bases between them. The CDR3 has 15 amino acids. In germline, CDR1 is SEHNR, CDR2 FQNEAQ (reference sequence). CDR3 sequence reads: CASSQGRQREYEQYF. CDR3 DNA sequence: TGTGCCAGCAGCCAAGGGAGGCAAAGGGAATACGAGCAGTACTTC.

This chain links TRBV6-6 with TRBJ2-2, with D perhaps TRBD2 (6 bases). V was trimmed by 4 bases and J by 4 bases, leaving 13 bases between them. There are 15 residues in the CDR3. The germline CDR1 and CDR2 sequences are MNHNY and SVGAGI (reference sequence). This CDR3 is CASSLRREPTGELFF. The CDR3 nucleotides read TGTGCCAGCAGTTTAAGGAGGGAACCCACCGGGGAGCTGTTTTTT.

The rearrangement links TRBV29-1 to TRBJ2-7, with TRBD1 matching over 8 bases. Germline values: CDR1 SQVTM, CDR2 ANQGSEA. The V gene end was trimmed by 7 bases and the J gene end by 0 bases; junction bases not matched to a gene: 5. The CDR3 runs to 13 residues. The DNA for the CDR3 is TGCAGCGCGACAGGGGCGAACTCCTACGAGCAGTACTTC. It specifies CSATGANSYEQYF.

The chain has TRBV6-6 and TRBJ1-1; D is unresolved. Trimming shortened V by 4 bases and J by 7 bases, and 13 bases separated the two germline ends. This CDR3 is 13 amino acids long. CDR1 is MNHNY and CDR2 is SVGAGI in the germline V gene (reference sequence). In nucleotides, the CDR3 is TGTGCCAGCAGTTCCGCGGGTGGGCTTGAAGCTTTCTTT. This sequence encodes CASSSAGGLEAFF.

The J gene is TRBJ2-7, the V gene TRBV4-3, with 8 bases identical to TRBD2. The V gene end was trimmed by 3 bases and the J gene end by 5 bases; junction bases not matched to a gene: 15. CDR1 and CDR2 from the germline V gene are LGHNA and YSLEER. The CDR3 consists of 17 residues. CDR3: CASSQSNTGTSSDEQYF. CDR3 nucleotide sequence: TGCGCCAGCAGCCAGAGTAACACCGGGACTAGTAGTGACGAGCAGTACTTC.

The V and J genes are TRBV5-1 and TRBJ2-3; 8 bases line up with TRBD1. Germline V gene lookup returns CDR1 SGHRS and CDR2 YFSETQ. This CDR3 has 16 residues. V was pared by 1 base and J by 0 bases, with 4 bases of the junction left unmatched. CDR3 DNA: TGCGCCAGCAGCTTGCGACAGGGGAGTAGCACAGATACGCAGTATTTT. Protein: CASSLRQGSSTDTQYF.

The chain carries TRBV5-6 and TRBJ1-4; TRBD1 matches at 9 bases. Losses at the gene ends were 2 bases for V and 8 bases for J; bases not matched to a gene: 7. The CDR3 runs 15 residues. CDR1 and CDR2 from the germline V gene are SGHDT and YYEEEE. The CDR3 sequence: CASSFGTGPGEKLFF. The CDR3 coding sequence is TGTGCCAGCAGCTTCGGGACAGGGCCGGGGGAAAAACTGTTTTTT.

The chain employs TRBV30 and TRBJ2-7, with 10 positions matching TRBD2. This CDR3 region has 16 residues. J gave up 7 bases and V 1 base, and 13 bases lay outside the gene matches. Germline values: CDR1 GTSNPN, CDR2 SVGIG (reference sequence). The CDR3, as DNA: TGTGCCTGGAGTGGGTATCCTCTAGCGGGGGTGGGGGAGCAGTACTTC. Protein sequence: CAWSGYPLAGVGEQYF.

About this clone itself: One junction end disagrees with the germline gene, perhaps due to a read error. Other nucleotide sequences from this sample produce the same CDR3. V and J are TRBV2 and TRBJ2-5; D is possibly TRBD2 (6 bases). The CDR3 has 14 amino acids. Germline assignment: CDR1 SNHLY and CDR2 FYNNEI. This CDR3 reads CASSQSSVGETQYF. Here the CDR3 DNA reads TGCGCCAGCAGCCAATCTAGCGTCGGGGAGACCCAGTACTTC.

This clone was observed a few times. V gene TRBV6-4 combines with J gene TRBJ2-1; TRBD2 aligns across 9 bases. J lost 4 bases, V lost 3 bases, and 4 bases had no gene match. Germline CDR1 is MRHNA and CDR2 is SNTAGT. This CDR3 spans 15 amino acids. The CDR3 here is CASSEVAGVYNEQFF. The CDR3 DNA reads as TGTGCCAGCAGTGAGGTAGCGGGGGTTTACAATGAGCAGTTCTTC.

The chain has TRBV5-1 and TRBJ2-7; the D is unclear. The V gene's germline CDR1 is SGHRS and CDR2 YFSETQ. The CDR3 is 15 residues long. Trimming took off 1 base at V and 3 bases at J, with 14 bases between the two ends. CDR3 DNA sequence: TGCGCCAGCAGCTTGACGGGTAGATCAAACTACGAGCAGTACTTC. This encodes CASSLTGRSNYEQYF. Supplemented by reference TRBV5-1 and TRBJ2-7, the full variable domain reads KAGVTQTPRYLIKTRGQQVTLSCSPISGHRSVSWYQQTPGQGLQFLFEYFSETQRNKGNFPGRFSGRQFSNSRSEMNVSTLELGDSALYLCASSLTGRSNYEQYFGPGTRLTVT.

The chain combines TRBV6-1 with TRBJ1-5; a weak D match, TRBD1 (6 bases). The V end lost 1 base, the J end lost 3 bases, and 10 bases lay between the germline ends. The length of the CDR3 is 15 residues. Germline CDR1 reads MNHNS; CDR2 reads SASEGT. The CDR3 spells CASSEVGGYNQPQHF. In nucleotides, the CDR3 is TGTGCCAGCAGTGAAGTAGGGGGATACAATCAGCCCCAGCATTTT.

The chain is built from TRBV19 and TRBJ2-7; 12 positions agree with TRBD1. Germline lookup yields CDR1 LNHDA and CDR2 SQIVND (reference sequence). CDR3 length equals 14 residues. After removal of 6 bases from V and 6 bases from J, the junction contained 6 bases not matched to a gene. The CDR3 DNA follows: TGTGCCAGTAGCCCGGGACAGGGGGCTCGCGAGCAGTACTTC. Its translation is CASSPGQGAREQYF.

The gene calls are TRBV7-9 and TRBJ2-2; D remains unclear. This CDR3 spans 11 amino acids. Germline values: CDR1 SEHNR, CDR2 FQNEAQ (reference sequence). Between the trimmed V and J ends, which lost 5 bases and 8 bases, there was a span of 6 bases. The CDR3 DNA follows: TGTGCCAGCAGCCCACTGGGGGAGCTGTTTTTT. Its protein product is CASSPLGELFF.